The sample holds a few counts of the clone carrying this T cell receptor (beta chain). The sample comes from a study of blood T cell repertoires in COVID-19. Germline lookup yields CDR1 SNHLY and CDR2 FYNNEI. This CDR3 is 16 amino acids long. Unmatched junction bases numbered 16, after V lost 7 bases and J lost 7 bases. Only in-frame clones appear in the TCRdb table, and some are missing; sequencing was by immunoSEQ multiplex PCR. This sample has over 150,000 clones, with approximately 86% found just once. This TCR derives from a man aged 25-45 years with acute or convalescent COVID-19. Sequenced sample: peripheral blood. The rearrangement joins TRBV2 to TRBJ2-5, with 9 bases fitting TRBD2. CDR3 in amino acids: CASMRERTSVQGTQYF. The CDR3 bases are TGTGCCAGCATGAGGGAGAGGACTAGCGTTCAGGGGACCCAGTACTTC.